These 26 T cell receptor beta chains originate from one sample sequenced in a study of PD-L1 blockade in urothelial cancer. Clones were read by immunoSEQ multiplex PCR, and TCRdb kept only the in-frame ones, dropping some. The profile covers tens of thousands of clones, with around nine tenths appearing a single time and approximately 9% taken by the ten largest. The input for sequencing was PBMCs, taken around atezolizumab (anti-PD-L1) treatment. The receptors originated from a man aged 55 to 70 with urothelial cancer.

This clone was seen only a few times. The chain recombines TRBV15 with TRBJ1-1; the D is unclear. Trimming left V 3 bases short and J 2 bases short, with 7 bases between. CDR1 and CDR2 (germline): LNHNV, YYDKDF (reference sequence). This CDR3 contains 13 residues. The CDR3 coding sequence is TGTGCCACCAGCAGGCACATCAACACTGAAGCTTTCTTT. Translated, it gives CATSRHINTEAFF.

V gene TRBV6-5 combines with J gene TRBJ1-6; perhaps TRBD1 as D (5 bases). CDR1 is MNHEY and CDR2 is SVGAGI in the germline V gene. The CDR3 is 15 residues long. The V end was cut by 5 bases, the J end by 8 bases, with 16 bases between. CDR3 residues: CASSQGIGLYSPLHF. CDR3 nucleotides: TGTGCCAGCAGTCAGGGAATAGGTCTGTATTCACCCCTCCACTTT.

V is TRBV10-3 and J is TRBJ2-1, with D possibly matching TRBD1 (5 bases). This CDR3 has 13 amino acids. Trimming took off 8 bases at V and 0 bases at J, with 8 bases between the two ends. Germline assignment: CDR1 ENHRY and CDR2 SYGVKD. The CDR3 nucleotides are TGTGCCATCCTGGACACCTCCTACAATGAGCAGTTCTTC. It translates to CAILDTSYNEQFF.

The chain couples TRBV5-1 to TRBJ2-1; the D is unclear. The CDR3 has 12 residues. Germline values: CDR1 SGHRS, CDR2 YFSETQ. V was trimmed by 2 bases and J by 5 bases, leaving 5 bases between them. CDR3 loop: CASSFTDNEQFF. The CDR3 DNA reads TGCGCCAGCAGCTTTACGGACAATGAGCAGTTCTTC.

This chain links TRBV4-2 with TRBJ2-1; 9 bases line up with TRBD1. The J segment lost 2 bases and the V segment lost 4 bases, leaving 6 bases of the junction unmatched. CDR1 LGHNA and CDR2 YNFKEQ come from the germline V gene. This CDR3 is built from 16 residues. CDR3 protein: CASSRGGTGTYNEQFF. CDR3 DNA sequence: TGTGCCAGCAGCCGGGGAGGGACAGGGACCTACAATGAGCAGTTCTTC.

The CDR3 DNA reads as TGTGCCAGCAGCCCGGGACAGCTCACAGATACGCAGTATTTT. This sequence encodes CASSPGQLTDTQYF. This chain connects TRBV14 to TRBJ2-3; TRBD1 matches 7 bases. With V trimmed by 4 bases and J by 2 bases, 3 bases remained unmatched. Germline CDR1 is SGHDN and CDR2 is FVKESK. The CDR3 has 14 residues.

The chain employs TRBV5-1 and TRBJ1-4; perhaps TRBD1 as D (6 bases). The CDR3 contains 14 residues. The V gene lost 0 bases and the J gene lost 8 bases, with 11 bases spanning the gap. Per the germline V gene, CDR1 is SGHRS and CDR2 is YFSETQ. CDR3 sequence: CASSLGQVGEKLFF. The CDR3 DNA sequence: TGCGCCAGCAGCTTGGGACAGGTCGGAGAAAAACTGTTTTTT.

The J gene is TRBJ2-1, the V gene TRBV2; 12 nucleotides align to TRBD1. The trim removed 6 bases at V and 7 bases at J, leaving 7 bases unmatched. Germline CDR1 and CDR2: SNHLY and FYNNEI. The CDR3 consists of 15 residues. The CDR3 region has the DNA TGTGCCAGCAGGGGACAGGGGGCGGATAGAAATGAGCAGTTCTTC. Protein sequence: CASRGQGADRNEQFF.

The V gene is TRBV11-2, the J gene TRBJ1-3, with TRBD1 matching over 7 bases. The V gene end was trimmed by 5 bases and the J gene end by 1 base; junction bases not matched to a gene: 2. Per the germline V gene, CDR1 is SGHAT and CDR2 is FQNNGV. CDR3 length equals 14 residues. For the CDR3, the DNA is TGTGCCAGCAGCCCACAGGGGTCTGGAAACACCATATATTTT. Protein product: CASSPQGSGNTIYF.

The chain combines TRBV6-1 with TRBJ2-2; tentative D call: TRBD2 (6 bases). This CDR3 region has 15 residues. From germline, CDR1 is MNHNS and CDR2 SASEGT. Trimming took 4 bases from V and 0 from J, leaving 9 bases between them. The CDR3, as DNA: TGTGCCAGCAGTGGGGGCGGGGCGAACACCGGGGAGCTGTTTTTT. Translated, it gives CASSGGGANTGELFF.

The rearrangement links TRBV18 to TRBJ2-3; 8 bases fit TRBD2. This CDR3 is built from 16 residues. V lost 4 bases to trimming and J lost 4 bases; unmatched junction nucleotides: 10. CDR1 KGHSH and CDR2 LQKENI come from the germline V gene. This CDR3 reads CASSQNQRETADTQYF. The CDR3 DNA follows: TGTGCCAGCTCACAAAACCAGCGGGAGACGGCAGATACGCAGTATTTT.

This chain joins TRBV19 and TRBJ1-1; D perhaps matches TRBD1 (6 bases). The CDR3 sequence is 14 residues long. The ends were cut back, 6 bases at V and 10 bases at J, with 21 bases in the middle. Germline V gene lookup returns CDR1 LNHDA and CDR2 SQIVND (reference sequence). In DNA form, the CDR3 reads TGTGCCAGTAGCCAATCGGGACACCTAAGCGGAGCTTTCTTT. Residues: CASSQSGHLSGAFF. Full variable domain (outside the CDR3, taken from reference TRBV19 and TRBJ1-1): DGGITQSPKYLFRKEGQNVTLSCEQNLNHDAMYWYRQDPGQGLRLIYYSQIVNDFQKGDIAEGYSVSREKKESFPLTVTSAQKNPTAFYLCASSQSGHLSGAFFGQGTRLTVV.

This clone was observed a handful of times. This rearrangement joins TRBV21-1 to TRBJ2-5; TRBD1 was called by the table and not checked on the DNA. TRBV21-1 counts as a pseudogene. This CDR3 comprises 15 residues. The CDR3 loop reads CASRERVTGQETQYF. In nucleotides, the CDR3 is TGTGCCAGCAGGGAAAGGGTGACAGGTCAAGAGACCCAGTACTTC.

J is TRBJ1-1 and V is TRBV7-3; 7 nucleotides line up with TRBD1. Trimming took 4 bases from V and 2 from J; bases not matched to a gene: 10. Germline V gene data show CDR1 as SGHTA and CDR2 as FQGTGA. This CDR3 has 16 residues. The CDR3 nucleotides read TGTGCCAGCAGCTCCCACCGTGGGACAGCCAACACTGAAGCTTTCTTT. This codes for CASSSHRGTANTEAFF. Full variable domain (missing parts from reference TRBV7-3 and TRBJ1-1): GAGVSQTPSNKVTEKGKYVELRCDPISGHTALYWYRQSLGQGPEFLIYFQGTGAADDSGLPNDRFFAVRPEGSVSTLKIQRTERGDSAVYLCASSSHRGTANTEAFFGQGTRLTVV.

CDR3 sequence reads: CAIGGGASYEQYF. For the CDR3, the DNA is TGTGCCATCGGTGGGGGCGCCTCCTACGAGCAGTACTTC. The chain links TRBV6-5 to TRBJ2-7, with D tentatively TRBD1 (6 bases). Deletions cut 10 bases from V and 0 bases from J, with 13 bases between. The CDR3 extends over 13 amino acids. The germline CDR1 and CDR2 sequences are MNHEY and SVGAGI.

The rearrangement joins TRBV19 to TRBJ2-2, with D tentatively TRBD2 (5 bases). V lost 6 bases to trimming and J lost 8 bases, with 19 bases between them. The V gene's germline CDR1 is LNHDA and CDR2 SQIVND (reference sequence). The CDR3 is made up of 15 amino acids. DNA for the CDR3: TGTGCCAGTAGACCCCCTAGAGGGATGGCGGGGGAGCTGTTTTTT. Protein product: CASRPPRGMAGELFF.

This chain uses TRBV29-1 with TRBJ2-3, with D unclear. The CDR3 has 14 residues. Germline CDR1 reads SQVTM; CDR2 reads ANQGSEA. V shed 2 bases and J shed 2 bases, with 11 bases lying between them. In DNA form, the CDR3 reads TGCAGCGTTGAAAGTGGTCAGTACACAGATACGCAGTATTTT. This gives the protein CSVESGQYTDTQYF.

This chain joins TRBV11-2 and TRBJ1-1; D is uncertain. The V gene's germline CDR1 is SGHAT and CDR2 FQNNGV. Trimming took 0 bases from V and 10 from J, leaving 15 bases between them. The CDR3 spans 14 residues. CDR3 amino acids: CASSLEGGGLGAFF. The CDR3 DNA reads TGTGCCAGCAGCTTAGAGGGAGGAGGGCTAGGAGCTTTCTTT.

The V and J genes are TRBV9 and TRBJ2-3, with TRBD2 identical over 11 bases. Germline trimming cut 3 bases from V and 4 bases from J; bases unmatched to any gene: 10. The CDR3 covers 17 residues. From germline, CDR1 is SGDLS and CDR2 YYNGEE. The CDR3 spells CASSERRTSGPADTQYF. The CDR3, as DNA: TGTGCCAGCAGCGAACGCAGGACTAGCGGGCCGGCAGATACGCAGTATTTT.

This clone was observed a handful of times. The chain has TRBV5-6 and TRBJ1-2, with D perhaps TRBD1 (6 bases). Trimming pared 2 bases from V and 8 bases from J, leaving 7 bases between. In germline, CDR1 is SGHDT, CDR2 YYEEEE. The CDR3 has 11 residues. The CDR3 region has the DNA TGTGCCAGCAGCTTAGGACAGGGCTACACCTTC. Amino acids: CASSLGQGYTF.

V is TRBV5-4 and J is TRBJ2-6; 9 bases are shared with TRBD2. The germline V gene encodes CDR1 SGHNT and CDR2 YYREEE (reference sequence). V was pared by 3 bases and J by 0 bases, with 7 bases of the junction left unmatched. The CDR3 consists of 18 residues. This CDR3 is CASSSLAGEHSGANVLTF. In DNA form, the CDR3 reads TGTGCCAGCAGCTCATTAGCGGGGGAGCACTCTGGGGCCAACGTCCTGACTTTC.

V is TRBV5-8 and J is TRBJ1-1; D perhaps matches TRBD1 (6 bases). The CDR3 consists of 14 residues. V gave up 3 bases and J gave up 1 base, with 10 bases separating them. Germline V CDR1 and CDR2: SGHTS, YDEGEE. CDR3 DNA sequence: TGTGCCAGCAGCTGGGGGGGCGGGAACACTGAAGCTTTCTTT. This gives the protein CASSWGGGNTEAFF.

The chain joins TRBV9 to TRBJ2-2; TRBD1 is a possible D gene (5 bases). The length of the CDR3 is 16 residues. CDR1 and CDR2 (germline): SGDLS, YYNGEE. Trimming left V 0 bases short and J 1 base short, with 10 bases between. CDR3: CASSVEPQENTGELFF. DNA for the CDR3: TGTGCCAGCAGCGTAGAGCCACAGGAGAACACCGGGGAGCTGTTTTTT.

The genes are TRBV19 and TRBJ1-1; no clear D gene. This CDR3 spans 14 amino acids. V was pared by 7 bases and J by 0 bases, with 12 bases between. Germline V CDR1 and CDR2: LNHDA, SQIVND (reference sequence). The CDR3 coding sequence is TGTGCCAGTAACGTGACAATGGTGAACACTGAAGCTTTCTTT. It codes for CASNVTMVNTEAFF.

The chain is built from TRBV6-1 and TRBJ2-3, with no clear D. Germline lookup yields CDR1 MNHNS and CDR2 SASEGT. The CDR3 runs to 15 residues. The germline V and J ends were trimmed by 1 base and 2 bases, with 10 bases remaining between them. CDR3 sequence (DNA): TGTGCCAGCAGTGAAGGACTCACTACCACAGATACGCAGTATTTT. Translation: CASSEGLTTTDTQYF.

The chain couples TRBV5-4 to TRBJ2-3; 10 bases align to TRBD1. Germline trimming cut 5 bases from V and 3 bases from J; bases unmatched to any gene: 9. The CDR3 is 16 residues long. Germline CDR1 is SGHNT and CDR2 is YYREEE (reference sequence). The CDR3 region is CASRASWDRGTDTQYF. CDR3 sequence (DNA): TGTGCCAGCAGAGCTTCTTGGGACAGGGGAACAGATACGCAGTATTTT. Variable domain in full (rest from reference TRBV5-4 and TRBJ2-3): ETGVTQSPTHLIKTRGQQVTLRCSSQSGHNTVSWYQQALGQGPQFIFQYYREEENGRGNFPPRFSGLQFPNYSSELNVNALELDDSALYLCASRASWDRGTDTQYFGPGTRLTVL.